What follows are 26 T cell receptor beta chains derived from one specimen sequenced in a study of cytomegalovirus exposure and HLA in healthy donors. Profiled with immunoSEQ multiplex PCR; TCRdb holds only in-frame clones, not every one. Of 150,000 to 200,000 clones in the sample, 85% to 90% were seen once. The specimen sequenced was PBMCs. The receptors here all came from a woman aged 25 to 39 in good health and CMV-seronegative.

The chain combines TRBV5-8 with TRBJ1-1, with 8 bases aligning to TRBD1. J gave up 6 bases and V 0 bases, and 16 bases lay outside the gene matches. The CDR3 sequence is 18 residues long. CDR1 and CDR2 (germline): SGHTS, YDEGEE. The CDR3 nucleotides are TGTGCCAGCAGCTTGGCCAGGGGTACAGGGGGGTTATGGGCTGAAGCTTTCTTT. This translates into CASSLARGTGGLWAEAFF.

CDR3 region: CASSQDLAGGHNEQFF. Here the CDR3 DNA reads TGCGCCAGCAGCCAAGATCTGGCGGGGGGGCACAATGAGCAGTTCTTC. The V and J genes are TRBV4-1 and TRBJ2-1, with 9 nucleotides matching TRBD2. CDR3 length equals 16 residues. Germline V gives CDR1 MGHRA, CDR2 YSYEKL. The ends lost 0 bases at V and 5 bases at J; junction bases unmatched: 5.

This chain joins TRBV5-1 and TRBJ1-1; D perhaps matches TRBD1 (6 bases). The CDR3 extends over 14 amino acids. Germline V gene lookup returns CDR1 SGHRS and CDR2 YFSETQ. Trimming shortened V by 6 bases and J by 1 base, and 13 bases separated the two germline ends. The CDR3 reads CASTVSTGNTEAFF. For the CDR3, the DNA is TGCGCCAGCACCGTCTCGACAGGGAACACTGAAGCTTTCTTT.

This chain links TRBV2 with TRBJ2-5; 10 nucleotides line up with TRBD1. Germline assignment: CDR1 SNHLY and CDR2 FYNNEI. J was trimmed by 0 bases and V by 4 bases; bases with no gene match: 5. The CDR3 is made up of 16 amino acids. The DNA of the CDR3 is TGTGCCAGCAGTGTCCTGGACAGGGGGTACCAAGAGACCCAGTACTTC. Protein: CASSVLDRGYQETQYF. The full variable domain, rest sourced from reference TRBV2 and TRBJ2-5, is EPEVTQTPSHQVTQMGQEVILRCVPISNHLYFYWYRQILGQKVEFLVSFYNNEISEKSEIFDDQFSVERPDGSNFTLKIRSTKLEDSAMYFCASSVLDRGYQETQYFGPGTRLLVL.

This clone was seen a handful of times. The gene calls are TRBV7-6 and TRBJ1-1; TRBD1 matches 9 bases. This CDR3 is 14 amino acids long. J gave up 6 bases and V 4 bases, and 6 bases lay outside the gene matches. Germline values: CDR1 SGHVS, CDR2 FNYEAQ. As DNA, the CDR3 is TGTGCCAGCAGCTGGACAGGGGATAAGGCTGAAGCTTTCTTT. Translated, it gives CASSWTGDKAEAFF.

The CDR3 protein is CSVEGGEFNTEAFF. The DNA of the CDR3 is TGCAGCGTTGAAGGGGGGGAATTCAACACTGAAGCTTTCTTT. The V gene is TRBV29-1, the J gene TRBJ1-1, with a possible D match to TRBD1 (5 bases). Germline CDR1 and CDR2: SQVTM and ANQGSEA. The V gene lost 1 base and the J gene lost 2 bases, with 11 bases spanning the gap. The CDR3 runs to 14 residues.

CDR3 DNA: TGTGCCAGTACCTTCGGAGGGACTAGCGGGGGGACAGATACGCAGTATTTT. This translates into CASTFGGTSGGTDTQYF. The chain combines TRBV19 with TRBJ2-3, with 15 bases identical to TRBD2. Unmatched junction bases numbered 8, after V lost 7 bases and J lost 3 bases. The CDR3 is made up of 17 amino acids. Germline V gene sequence: CDR1 LNHDA, CDR2 SQIVND (reference sequence).

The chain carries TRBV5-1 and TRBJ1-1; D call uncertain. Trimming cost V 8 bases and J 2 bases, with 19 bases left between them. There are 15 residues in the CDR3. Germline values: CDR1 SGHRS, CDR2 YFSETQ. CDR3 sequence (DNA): TGCGCCAGTTCCCGATCCCCCACAATAAACACTGAAGCTTTCTTT. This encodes CASSRSPTINTEAFF.

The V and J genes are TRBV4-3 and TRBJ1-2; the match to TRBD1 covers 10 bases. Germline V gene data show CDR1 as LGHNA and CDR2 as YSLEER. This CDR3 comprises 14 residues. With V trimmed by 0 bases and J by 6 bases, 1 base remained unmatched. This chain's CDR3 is CASSQDGQGDGYTF. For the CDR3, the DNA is TGCGCCAGCAGCCAAGACGGACAGGGGGATGGCTACACCTTC.

CDR3 DNA: TGTGCCAGCTGCCCCTCGGGGGGCGTCTACTACACCTTC. Protein sequence: CASCPSGGVYYTF. The genes are TRBV27 and TRBJ1-2; weak D call: TRBD1 (6 bases). The CDR3 is made up of 13 amino acids. Trimming removed 8 bases at V and 10 bases at J, with 20 bases between. The germline V gene encodes CDR1 MNHEY and CDR2 SMNVEV (reference sequence).

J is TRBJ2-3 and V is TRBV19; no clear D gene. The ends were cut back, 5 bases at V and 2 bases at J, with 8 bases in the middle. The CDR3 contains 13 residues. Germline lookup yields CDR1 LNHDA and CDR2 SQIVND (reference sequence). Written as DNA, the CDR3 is TGTGCCAGTAGTCTGGCCTTCACAGATACGCAGTATTTT. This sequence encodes CASSLAFTDTQYF. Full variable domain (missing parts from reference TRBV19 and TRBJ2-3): DGGITQSPKYLFRKEGQNVTLSCEQNLNHDAMYWYRQDPGQGLRLIYYSQIVNDFQKGDIAEGYSVSREKKESFPLTVTSAQKNPTAFYLCASSLAFTDTQYFGPGTRLTVL.

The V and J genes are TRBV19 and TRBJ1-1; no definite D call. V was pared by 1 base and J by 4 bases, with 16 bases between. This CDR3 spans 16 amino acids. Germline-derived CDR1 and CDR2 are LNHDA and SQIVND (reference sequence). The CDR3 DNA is TGTGCCAGTAGTATAGTTTCGCTTTCCAGTACCACTGAAGCTTTCTTT. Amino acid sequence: CASSIVSLSSTTEAFF.

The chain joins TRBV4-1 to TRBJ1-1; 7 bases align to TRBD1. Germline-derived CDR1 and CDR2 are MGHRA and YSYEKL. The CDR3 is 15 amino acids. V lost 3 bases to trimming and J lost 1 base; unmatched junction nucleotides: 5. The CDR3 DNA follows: TGCGCCAGCAGCCATGCGGACAGGAGGAACACTGAAGCTTTCTTT. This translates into CASSHADRRNTEAFF.

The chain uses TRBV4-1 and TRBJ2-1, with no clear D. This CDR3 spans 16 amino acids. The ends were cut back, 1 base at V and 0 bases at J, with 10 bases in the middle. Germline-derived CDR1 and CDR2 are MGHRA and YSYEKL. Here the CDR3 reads CASSQVGISSYNEQFF. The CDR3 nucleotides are TGCGCCAGCAGCCAAGTTGGCATAAGCTCCTACAATGAGCAGTTCTTC.

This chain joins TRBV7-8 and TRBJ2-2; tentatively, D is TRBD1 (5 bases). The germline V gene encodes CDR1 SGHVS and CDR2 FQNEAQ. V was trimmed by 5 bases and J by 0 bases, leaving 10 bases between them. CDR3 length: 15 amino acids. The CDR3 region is CASSTQTANTGELFF. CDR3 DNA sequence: TGTGCCAGCAGCACTCAGACAGCGAACACCGGGGAGCTGTTTTTT.

CDR3 sequence reads: CASSERQVYNEQFF. CDR3 nucleotides: TGTGCCAGCAGTGAAAGGCAGGTCTACAATGAGCAGTTCTTC. This chain links TRBV2 with TRBJ2-1, with no clear D. The V end was cut by 2 bases, the J end by 3 bases, with 8 bases between. The CDR3 totals 14 residues. From germline, CDR1 is SNHLY and CDR2 FYNNEI.

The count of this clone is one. CDR3 sequence reads: CAISRGGDNEQFF. The CDR3 DNA follows: TGTGCCATCAGTCGAGGGGGGGACAATGAGCAGTTCTTC. V usage is TRBV10-3 and J usage is TRBJ2-1; possibly TRBD2 for D (7 bases). The germline V gene encodes CDR1 ENHRY and CDR2 SYGVKD. The CDR3 has 13 residues. The ends were cut back, 5 bases at V and 5 bases at J, with 10 bases in the middle.

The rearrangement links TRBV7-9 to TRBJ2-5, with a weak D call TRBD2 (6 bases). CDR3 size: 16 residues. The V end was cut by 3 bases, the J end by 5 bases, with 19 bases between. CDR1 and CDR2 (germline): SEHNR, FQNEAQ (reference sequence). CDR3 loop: CASSFAVGGMRETQYF. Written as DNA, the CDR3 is TGTGCCAGCAGCTTTGCCGTGGGGGGAATGCGGGAGACCCAGTACTTC. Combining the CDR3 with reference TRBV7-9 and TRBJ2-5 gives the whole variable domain DTGVSQNPRHKITKRGQNVTFRCDPISEHNRLYWYRQTLGQGPEFLTYFQNEAQLEKSRLLSDRFSAERPKGSFSTLEIQRTEQGDSAMYLCASSFAVGGMRETQYFGPGTRLLVL.

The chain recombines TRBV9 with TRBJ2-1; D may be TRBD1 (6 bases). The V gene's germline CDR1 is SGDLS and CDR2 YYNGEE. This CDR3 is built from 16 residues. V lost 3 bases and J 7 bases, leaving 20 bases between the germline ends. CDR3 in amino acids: CASSDGPEQGGNEQFF. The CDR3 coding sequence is TGTGCCAGCAGCGACGGCCCTGAACAGGGTGGAAATGAGCAGTTCTTC.

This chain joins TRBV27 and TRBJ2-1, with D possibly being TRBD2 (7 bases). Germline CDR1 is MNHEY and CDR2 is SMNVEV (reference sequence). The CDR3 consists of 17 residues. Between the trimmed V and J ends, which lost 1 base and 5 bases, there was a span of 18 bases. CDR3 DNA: TGTGCCAGCAGTTTATTAGGGGGGGATCCCCCACACAATGAGCAGTTCTTC. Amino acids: CASSLLGGDPPHNEQFF.

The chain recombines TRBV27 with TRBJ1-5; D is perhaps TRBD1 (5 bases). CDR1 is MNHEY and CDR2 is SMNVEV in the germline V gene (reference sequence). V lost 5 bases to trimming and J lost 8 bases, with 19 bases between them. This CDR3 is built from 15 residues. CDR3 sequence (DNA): TGTGCCAGCAGTCCATCAGGGCCCGGTCGTGAGCCCCAGCATTTT. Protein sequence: CASSPSGPGREPQHF.

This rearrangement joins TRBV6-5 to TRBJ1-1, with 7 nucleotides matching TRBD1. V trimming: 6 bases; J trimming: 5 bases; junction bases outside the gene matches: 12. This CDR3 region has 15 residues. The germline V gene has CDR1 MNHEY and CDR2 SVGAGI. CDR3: CASRPRGLVGTEAFF. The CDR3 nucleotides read TGTGCCAGCAGACCAAGGGGGCTGGTAGGTACTGAAGCTTTCTTT.

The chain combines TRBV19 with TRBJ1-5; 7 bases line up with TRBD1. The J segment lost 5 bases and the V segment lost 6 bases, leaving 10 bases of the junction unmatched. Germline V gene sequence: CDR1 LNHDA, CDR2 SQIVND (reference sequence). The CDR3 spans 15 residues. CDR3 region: CASSLGDSRYQPQHF. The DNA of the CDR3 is TGTGCCAGTAGCTTAGGGGACAGCCGTTATCAGCCCCAGCATTTT.

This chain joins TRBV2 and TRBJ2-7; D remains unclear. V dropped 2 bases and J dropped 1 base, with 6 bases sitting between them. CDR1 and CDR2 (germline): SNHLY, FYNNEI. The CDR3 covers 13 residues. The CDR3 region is CASSELDSYEQYF. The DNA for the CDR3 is TGTGCCAGCAGTGAATTAGATTCCTACGAGCAGTACTTC.

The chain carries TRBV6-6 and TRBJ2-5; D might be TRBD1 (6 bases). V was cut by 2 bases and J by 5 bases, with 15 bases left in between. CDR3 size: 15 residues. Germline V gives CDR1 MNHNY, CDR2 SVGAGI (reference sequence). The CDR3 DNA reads TGTGCCAGCAGTTACCCCAACAGGGTCAGCGAGACCCAGTACTTC. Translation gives CASSYPNRVSETQYF.

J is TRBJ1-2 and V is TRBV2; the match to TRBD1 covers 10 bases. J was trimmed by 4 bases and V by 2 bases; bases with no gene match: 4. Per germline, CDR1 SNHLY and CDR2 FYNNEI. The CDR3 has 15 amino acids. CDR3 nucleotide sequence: TGTGCCAGCAGTGAATCTAGGACAGGGGGCTATGGCTACACCTTC. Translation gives CASSESRTGGYGYTF.